This T cell receptor (beta chain) was observed in a study of response to subunit inactivated influenza vaccine. MiXCR was run by TCRdb on the RT-PCR reads, yielding one entry per CDR3 protein. The sample has around 570,000 distinct CDR3 sequences, about 10% seen once. Germline loops: CDR1 SGHTA, CDR2 FQGNSA. V was shortened by 4 bases and J by 5 bases, with 14 bases between the two germline ends. This CDR3 contains 14 residues. These sequences were also reported in another study, on T cells expressing NK-cell markers. As that report states: TCR beta cDNA was generated via 5'RACE template switching incorporating UMIs. Roughly six donors showed dominant NKG2C+ clonotypes comprising roughly 1.0-7.0% of their CD8+ T cells. Leadership of the CD3+CD56-NKG2C+ fraction also belonged to these clonotypes in four donors. The study did not resolve the HCMV specificity of expanded NKG2C+ T cell clones.

The sequencing here drew on PBMCs from blood, taken on the day of vaccination. The receptor comes from a man over 45 who received an inactivated influenza vaccine. The J gene is TRBJ2-5, the V gene TRBV7-2; D not certain. CDR3 sequence reads: CASSYGPSWETQYF. CDR3 DNA: TGTGCCAGCAGCTACGGGCCCTCATGGGAGACCCAGTACTTC.